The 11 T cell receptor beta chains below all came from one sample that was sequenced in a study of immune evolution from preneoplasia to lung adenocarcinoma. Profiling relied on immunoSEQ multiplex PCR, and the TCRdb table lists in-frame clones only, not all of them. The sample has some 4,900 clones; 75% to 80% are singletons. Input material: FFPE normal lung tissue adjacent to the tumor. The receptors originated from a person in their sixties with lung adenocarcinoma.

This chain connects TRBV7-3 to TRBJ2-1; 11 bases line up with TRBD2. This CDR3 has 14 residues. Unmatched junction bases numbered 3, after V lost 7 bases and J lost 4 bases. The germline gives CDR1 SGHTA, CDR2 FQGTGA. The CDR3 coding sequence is TGTGCCAGCAAGGCTAGCGGGGGGTACAATGAGCAGTTCTTC. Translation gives CASKASGGYNEQFF. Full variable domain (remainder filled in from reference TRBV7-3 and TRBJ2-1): GAGVSQTPSNKVTEKGKYVELRCDPISGHTALYWYRQSLGQGPEFLIYFQGTGAADDSGLPNDRFFAVRPEGSVSTLKIQRTERGDSAVYLCASKASGGYNEQFFGPGTRLTVL.

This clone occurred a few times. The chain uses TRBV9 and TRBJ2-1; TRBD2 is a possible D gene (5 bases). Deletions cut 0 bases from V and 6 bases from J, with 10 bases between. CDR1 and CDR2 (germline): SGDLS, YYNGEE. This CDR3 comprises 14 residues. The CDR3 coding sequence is TGTGCCAGCAGCGTAGCTAACGGGATCAATGAGCAGTTCTTC. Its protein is CASSVANGINEQFF.

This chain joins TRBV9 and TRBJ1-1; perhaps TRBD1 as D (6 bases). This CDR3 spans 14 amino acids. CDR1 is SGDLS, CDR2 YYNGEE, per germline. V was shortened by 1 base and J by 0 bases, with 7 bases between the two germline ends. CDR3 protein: CASSVTGMNTEAFF. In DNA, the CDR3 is TGTGCCAGCAGCGTAACAGGGATGAACACTGAAGCTTTCTTT.

CDR3: CASSPGQGLSNQPQHF. CDR3 coding DNA: TGTGCCAGCAGTCCGGGACAGGGGTTGAGCAATCAGCCCCAGCATTTT. The chain joins TRBV6-6 to TRBJ1-5, with TRBD1 identical over 10 bases. There are 16 residues in the CDR3. With 5 bases clipped from V and 1 base from J, the junction kept 5 bases outside the gene matches. The germline gives CDR1 MNHNY, CDR2 SVGAGI (reference sequence).

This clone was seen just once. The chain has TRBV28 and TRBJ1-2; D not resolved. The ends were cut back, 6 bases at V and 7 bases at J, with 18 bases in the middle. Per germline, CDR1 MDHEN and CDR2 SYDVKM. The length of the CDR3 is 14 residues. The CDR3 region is CASRSGVGGSGYTF. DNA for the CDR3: TGTGCCAGCAGGTCGGGAGTCGGAGGAAGTGGCTACACCTTC.

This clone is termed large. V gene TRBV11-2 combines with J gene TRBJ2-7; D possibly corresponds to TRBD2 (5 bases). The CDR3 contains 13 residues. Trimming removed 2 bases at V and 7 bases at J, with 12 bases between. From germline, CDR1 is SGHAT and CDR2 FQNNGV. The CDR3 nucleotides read TGTGCCAGCAGCTTATGGGAGAGACAAGAGCAGTACTTC. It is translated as CASSLWERQEQYF. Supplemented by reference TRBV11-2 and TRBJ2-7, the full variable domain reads EAGVAQSPRYKIIEKRQSVAFWCNPISGHATLYWYQQILGQGPKLLIQFQNNGVVDDSQLPKDRFSAERLKGVDSTLKIQPAKLEDSAVYLCASSLWERQEQYFGPGTRLTVT.

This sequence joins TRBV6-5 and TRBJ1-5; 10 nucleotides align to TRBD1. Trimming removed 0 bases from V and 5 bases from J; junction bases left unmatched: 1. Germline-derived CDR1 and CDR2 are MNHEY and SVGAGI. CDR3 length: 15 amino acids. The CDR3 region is CASSYSGTGDQPQHF. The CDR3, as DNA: TGTGCCAGCAGTTACTCGGGGACAGGGGATCAGCCCCAGCATTTT.

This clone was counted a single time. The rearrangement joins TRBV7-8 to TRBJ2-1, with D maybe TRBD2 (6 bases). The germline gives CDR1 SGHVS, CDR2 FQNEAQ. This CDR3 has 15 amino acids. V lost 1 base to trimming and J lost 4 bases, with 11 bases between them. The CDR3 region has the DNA TGTGCCAGCAGCTTAGAGGTTGGGACTTACAATGAGCAGTTCTTC. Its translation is CASSLEVGTYNEQFF.

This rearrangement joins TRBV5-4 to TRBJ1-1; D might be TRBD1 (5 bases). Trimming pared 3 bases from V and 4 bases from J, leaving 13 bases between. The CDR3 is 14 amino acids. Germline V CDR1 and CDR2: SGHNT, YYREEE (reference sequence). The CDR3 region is CASSWGSGGTEAFF. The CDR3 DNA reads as TGTGCCAGCAGCTGGGGCTCGGGGGGCACTGAAGCTTTCTTT. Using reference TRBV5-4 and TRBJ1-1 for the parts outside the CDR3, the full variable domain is ETGVTQSPTHLIKTRGQQVTLRCSSQSGHNTVSWYQQALGQGPQFIFQYYREEENGRGNFPPRFSGLQFPNYSSELNVNALELDDSALYLCASSWGSGGTEAFFGQGTRLTVV.

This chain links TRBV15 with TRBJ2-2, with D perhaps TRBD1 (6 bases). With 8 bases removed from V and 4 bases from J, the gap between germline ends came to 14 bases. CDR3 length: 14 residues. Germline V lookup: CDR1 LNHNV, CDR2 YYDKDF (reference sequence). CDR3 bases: TGTGCCACCTCGCCAGAGGGGGTCACCGGGGAGCTGTTTTTT. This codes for CATSPEGVTGELFF.

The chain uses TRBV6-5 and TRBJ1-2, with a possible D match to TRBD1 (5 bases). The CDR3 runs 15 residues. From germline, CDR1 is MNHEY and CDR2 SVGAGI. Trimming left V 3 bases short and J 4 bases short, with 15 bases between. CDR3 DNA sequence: TGTGCCAGCAGTTATGCTACGGCAGGGTTCTATGGCTACACCTTC. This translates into CASSYATAGFYGYTF.